This TCR beta chain was captured by sequencing in a study of blood T cells in healthy people across ages. Points from the study as a whole: A strong correlation between TCR beta diversity and naive T cell percentage was seen.

A sample-barcoded 5' primer and a J-beta primer mix were used in a second PCR of roughly 7 to 11 cycles. Every cDNA molecule bore a tag from a template-switch adaptor containing 12 random nucleotides. Using its own MiXCR run on the 5' RACE reads, TCRdb lists one record per CDR3 protein. The data show more than 1,000,000 distinct CDR3 sequences, approximately 26% seen once. This clonotype was picked up a small number of times. Its antigen is unidentified. These data were also reused for a study on T cells of mothers and their children.

This sequence originates from a girl under 10 years old in good health. The sequenced material came from blood.

This CDR3 reads CASCPSSTDTQYF. The CDR3 DNA is TGTGCCAGCTGCCCGTCATCCACAGATACGCAGTATTTT. This chain joins TRBV2 and TRBJ2-3; no definite D call. The CDR3 contains 13 residues. The germline V gene has CDR1 SNHLY and CDR2 FYNNEI. V lost 8 bases and J 2 bases, leaving 11 bases between the germline ends.